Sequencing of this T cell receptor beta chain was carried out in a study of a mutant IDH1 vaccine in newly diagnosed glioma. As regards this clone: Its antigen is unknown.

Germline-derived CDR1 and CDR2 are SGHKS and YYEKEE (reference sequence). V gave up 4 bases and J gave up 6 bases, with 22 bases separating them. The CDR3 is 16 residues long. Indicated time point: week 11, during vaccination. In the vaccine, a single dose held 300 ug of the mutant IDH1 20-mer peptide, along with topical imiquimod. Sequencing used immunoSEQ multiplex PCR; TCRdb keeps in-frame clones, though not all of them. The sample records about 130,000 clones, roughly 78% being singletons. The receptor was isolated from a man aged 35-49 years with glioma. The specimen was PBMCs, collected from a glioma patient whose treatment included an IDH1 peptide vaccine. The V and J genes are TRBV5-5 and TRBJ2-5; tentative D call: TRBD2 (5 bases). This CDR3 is CASSLPAPPDGKTQYF. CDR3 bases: TGTGCCAGCAGCCTCCCTGCCCCTCCTGACGGGAAGACCCAGTACTTC.